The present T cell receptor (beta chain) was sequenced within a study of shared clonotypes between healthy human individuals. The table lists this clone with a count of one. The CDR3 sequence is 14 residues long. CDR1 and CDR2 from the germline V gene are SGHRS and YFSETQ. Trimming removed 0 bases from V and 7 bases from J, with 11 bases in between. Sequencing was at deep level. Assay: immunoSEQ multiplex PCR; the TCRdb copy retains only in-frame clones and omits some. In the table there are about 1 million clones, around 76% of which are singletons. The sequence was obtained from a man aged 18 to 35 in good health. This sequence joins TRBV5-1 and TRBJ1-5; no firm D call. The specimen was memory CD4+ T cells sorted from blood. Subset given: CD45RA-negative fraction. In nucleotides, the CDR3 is TGCGCCAGCAGCTTGGCTCCCGGAGAGCAGCCCCAGCATTTT. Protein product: CASSLAPGEQPQHF.